These 9 T cell receptor beta chains were sequenced from one sample in a study of blood T cell repertoires in COVID-19. Produced via immunoSEQ multiplex PCR; TCRdb's table is partial and in-frame only. The table lists under 100,000 clones, approximately 86% of them singletons. Specimen: peripheral blood. These receptors came from a man between 35 and 55 years old with acute or convalescent COVID-19.

The rearrangement uses TRBV30 and TRBJ1-5, with D possibly TRBD1 on 5 matching bases. Per the germline V gene, CDR1 is GTSNPN and CDR2 is SVGIG (reference sequence). V gave up 5 bases and J gave up 7 bases, with 24 bases separating them. This CDR3 is 16 amino acids long. In DNA form, the CDR3 reads TGTGCCTGGGGACTTTTAGGGACTCGGGGTGAACAGCCCCAGCATTTT. It specifies CAWGLLGTRGEQPQHF.

CDR3 DNA: TGCGCCAGCAGCCAAGATGCGGCTGGATACGAGCAGTACTTC. Amino acids: CASSQDAAGYEQYF. The chain links TRBV4-3 to TRBJ2-7, with D hard to call. The germline CDR1 and CDR2 sequences are LGHNA and YSLEER. The CDR3 is 14 residues long. Trimming removed 0 bases at V and 4 bases at J, with 10 bases between.

This rearrangement joins TRBV9 to TRBJ2-7; possible D gene TRBD1, 6 bases. The V end was cut by 0 bases, the J end by 7 bases, with 11 bases between. Germline CDR1 reads SGDLS; CDR2 reads YYNGEE. There are 13 residues in the CDR3. The CDR3 reads CASSVAMDSEQYF. As DNA, the CDR3 is TGTGCCAGCAGCGTAGCTATGGACAGTGAGCAGTACTTC.

The chain employs TRBV5-1 and TRBJ2-7; 9 nucleotides align to TRBD1. Germline CDR1 reads SGHRS; CDR2 reads YFSETQ. J gave up 5 bases and V 0 bases, and 6 bases lay outside the gene matches. This CDR3 spans 15 amino acids. CDR3 nucleotide sequence: TGCGCCAGCAGCTTGGTTGGGACAGGGTATGACGAGCAGTACTTC. Translated: CASSLVGTGYDEQYF. Based on the CDR3 plus reference TRBV5-1 and TRBJ2-7, the full variable domain is KAGVTQTPRYLIKTRGQQVTLSCSPISGHRSVSWYQQTPGQGLQFLFEYFSETQRNKGNFPGRFSGRQFSNSRSEMNVSTLELGDSALYLCASSLVGTGYDEQYFGPGTRLTVT.

The chain recombines TRBV14 with TRBJ2-2, with 9 bases that match TRBD2. Germline-derived CDR1 and CDR2 are SGHDN and FVKESK. This CDR3 is 18 amino acids long. J gave up 7 bases and V 1 base, and 13 bases lay outside the gene matches. In nucleotides, the CDR3 is TGTGCCAGCAGCCAAGCCCTGACTAGCGGTTTCCGAGGCGGGGAGCTGTTTTTT. It yields the protein CASSQALTSGFRGGELFF.

V is TRBV2 and J is TRBJ1-1, with 10 bases matching TRBD1. This CDR3 contains 16 residues. V was clipped by 2 bases and J by 5 bases; unmatched bases: 8. Germline V gives CDR1 SNHLY, CDR2 FYNNEI. The CDR3 region is CASSESPGQGWTEAFF. CDR3 in DNA: TGTGCCAGCAGTGAATCTCCGGGACAGGGGTGGACTGAAGCTTTCTTT.

The genes are TRBV3-1 (or the pseudogene TRBV3-2) and TRBJ2-7; 9 bases agree with TRBD2. Trimming cost V 0 bases and J 5 bases; bases outside gene matches: 5. Per germline, CDR1 LGHDT and CDR2 YNNKEL (reference sequence). The CDR3 consists of 15 residues. The CDR3 reads CASSQDTAGGNEQYF. CDR3 nucleotide sequence: TGTGCCAGCAGCCAAGATACGGCGGGAGGGAACGAGCAGTACTTC.

The chain employs TRBV10-3 and TRBJ2-1, with D perhaps matching TRBD2 (6 bases). The length of the CDR3 is 14 residues. V was clipped by 7 bases and J by 8 bases, with 18 bases between them. Per the germline V gene, CDR1 is ENHRY and CDR2 is SYGVKD. The CDR3 spells CAIIDGSKGDEQFF. CDR3 DNA: TGTGCCATCATTGACGGGAGTAAAGGGGATGAGCAGTTCTTC.

In its sample, this clone was seen once. The rearrangement uses TRBV19 and TRBJ1-1; D may be TRBD1 (6 bases). V shed 3 bases and J shed 4 bases, with 12 bases lying between them. This CDR3 is 14 amino acids long. The germline CDR1 and CDR2 sequences are LNHDA and SQIVND (reference sequence). CDR3 loop: CASSIRGPSTEAFF. Here the CDR3 DNA reads TGTGCCAGTAGTATCAGGGGACCCTCCACTGAAGCTTTCTTT.